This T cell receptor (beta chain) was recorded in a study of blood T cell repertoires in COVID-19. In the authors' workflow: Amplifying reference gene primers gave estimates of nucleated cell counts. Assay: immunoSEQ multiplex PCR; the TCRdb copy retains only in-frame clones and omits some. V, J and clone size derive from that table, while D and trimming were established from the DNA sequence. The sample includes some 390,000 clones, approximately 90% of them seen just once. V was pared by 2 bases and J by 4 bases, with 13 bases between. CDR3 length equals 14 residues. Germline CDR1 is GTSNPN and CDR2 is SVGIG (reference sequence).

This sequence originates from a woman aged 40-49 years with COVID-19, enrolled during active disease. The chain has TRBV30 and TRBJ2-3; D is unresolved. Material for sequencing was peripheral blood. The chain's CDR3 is CAWSPLDNPDTQYF. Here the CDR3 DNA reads TGTGCCTGGAGTCCCCTTGACAATCCAGATACGCAGTATTTT.